This TCR beta chain was profiled in a study of blood T cell repertoires in COVID-19. Per germline, CDR1 SGHKS and CDR2 YYEKEE (reference sequence). This CDR3 spans 17 amino acids. V shed 0 bases and J shed 0 bases, with 13 bases lying between them. Method: immunoSEQ multiplex PCR; TCRdb's copy keeps in-frame clones and lacks some. Altogether about 82,000 clones are present, 80% being singletons, with the ten largest covering around 12%. This clone was counted once. Sequenced material: peripheral blood. This rearrangement joins TRBV5-5 to TRBJ1-3, with D perhaps TRBD1 (5 bases). The receptor's source is a woman in her thirties or forties with active or convalescent COVID-19. The CDR3, as DNA: TGTGCCAGCAGCTTGGTTCGCCAGGGTGGCTCTGGAAACACCATATATTTT. This sequence encodes CASSLVRQGGSGNTIYF.